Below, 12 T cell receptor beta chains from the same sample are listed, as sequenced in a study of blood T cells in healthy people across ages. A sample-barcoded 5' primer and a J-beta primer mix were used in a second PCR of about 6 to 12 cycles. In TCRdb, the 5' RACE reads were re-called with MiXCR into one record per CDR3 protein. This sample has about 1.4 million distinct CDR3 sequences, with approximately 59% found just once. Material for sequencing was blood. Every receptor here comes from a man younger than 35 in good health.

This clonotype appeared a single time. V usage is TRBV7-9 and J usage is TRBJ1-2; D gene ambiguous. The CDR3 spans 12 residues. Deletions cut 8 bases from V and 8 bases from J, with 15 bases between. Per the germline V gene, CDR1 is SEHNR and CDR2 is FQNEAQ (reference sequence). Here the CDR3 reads CASDGLDGGYTF. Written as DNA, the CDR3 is TGTGCCAGCGATGGGCTAGATGGGGGCTACACCTTC.

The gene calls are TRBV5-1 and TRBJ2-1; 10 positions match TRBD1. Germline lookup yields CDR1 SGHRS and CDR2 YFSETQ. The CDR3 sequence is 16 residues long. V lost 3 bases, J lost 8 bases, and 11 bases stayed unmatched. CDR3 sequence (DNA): TGCGCCAGCAGCTCCCGGGACAGGGGTTCGAGGGATGAGCAGTTCTTC. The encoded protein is CASSSRDRGSRDEQFF.

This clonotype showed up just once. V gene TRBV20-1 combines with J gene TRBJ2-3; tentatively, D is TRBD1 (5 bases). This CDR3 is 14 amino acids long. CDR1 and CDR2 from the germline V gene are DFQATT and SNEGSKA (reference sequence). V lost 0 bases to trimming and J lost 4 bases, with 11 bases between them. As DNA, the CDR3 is TGCAGTGCTAGAGATGAGATGGGGCCAGATACGCAGTATTTT. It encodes CSARDEMGPDTQYF.

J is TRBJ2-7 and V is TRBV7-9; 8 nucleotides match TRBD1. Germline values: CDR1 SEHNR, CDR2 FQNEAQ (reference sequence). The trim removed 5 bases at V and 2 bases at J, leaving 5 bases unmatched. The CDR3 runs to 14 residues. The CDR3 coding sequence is TGTGCCAGCAGCCCAGCACAGGGGGCCTACGAGCAGTACTTC. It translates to CASSPAQGAYEQYF. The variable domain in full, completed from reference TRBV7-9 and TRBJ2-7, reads DTGVSQNPRHKITKRGQNVTFRCDPISEHNRLYWYRQTLGQGPEFLTYFQNEAQLEKSRLLSDRFSAERPKGSFSTLEIQRTEQGDSAMYLCASSPAQGAYEQYFGPGTRLTVT.

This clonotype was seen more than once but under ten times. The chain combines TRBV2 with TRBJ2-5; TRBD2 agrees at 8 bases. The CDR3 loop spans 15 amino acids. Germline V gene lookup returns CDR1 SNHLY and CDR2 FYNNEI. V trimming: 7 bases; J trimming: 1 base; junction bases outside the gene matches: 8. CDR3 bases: TGTGCCAGCAAGTTTAGCGGGGTCCTCCAAGAGACCCAGTACTTC. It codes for CASKFSGVLQETQYF. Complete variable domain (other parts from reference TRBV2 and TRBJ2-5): EPEVTQTPSHQVTQMGQEVILRCVPISNHLYFYWYRQILGQKVEFLVSFYNNEISEKSEIFDDQFSVERPDGSNFTLKIRSTKLEDSAMYFCASKFSGVLQETQYFGPGTRLLVL.

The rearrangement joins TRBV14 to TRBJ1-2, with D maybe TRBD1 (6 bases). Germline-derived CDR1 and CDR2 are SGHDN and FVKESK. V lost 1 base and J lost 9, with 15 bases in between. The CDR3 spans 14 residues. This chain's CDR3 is CASSQALTGDSYTF. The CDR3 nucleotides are TGTGCCAGCAGCCAAGCGCTGACAGGAGATAGCTACACCTTC.

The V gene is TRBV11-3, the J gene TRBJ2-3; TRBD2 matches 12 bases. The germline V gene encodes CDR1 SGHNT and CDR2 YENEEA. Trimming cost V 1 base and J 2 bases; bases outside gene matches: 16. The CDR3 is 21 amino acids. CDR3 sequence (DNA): TGTGCCAGCAGCTTAGGAAGACTAGCGGGAGATGGACCACCAAACACAGATACGCAGTATTTT. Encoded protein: CASSLGRLAGDGPPNTDTQYF.

CDR3 sequence: CASIGEGNTEAFF. CDR3 bases: TGTGCCAGCATTGGAGAAGGGAACACTGAAGCTTTCTTT. The J gene is TRBJ1-1, the V gene TRBV27; D is undetermined. The CDR3 has 13 residues. With 7 bases removed from V and 1 base from J, the gap between germline ends came to 10 bases. The germline V gene has CDR1 MNHEY and CDR2 SMNVEV (reference sequence).

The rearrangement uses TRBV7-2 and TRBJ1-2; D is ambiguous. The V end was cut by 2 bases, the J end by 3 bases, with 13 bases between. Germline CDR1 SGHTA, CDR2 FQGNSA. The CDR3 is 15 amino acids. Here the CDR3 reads CASSLHSSKYYGYTF. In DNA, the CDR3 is TGTGCCAGCAGCTTACACAGCTCGAAATACTATGGCTACACCTTC.

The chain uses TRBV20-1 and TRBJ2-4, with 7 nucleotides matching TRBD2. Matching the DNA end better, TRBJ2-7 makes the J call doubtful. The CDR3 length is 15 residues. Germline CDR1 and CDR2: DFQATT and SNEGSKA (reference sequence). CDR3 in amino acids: CSASGRGEWGYEQYF. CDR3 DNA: TGCAGTGCTAGTGGGAGGGGCGAGTGGGGCTACGAGCAGTACTTC.

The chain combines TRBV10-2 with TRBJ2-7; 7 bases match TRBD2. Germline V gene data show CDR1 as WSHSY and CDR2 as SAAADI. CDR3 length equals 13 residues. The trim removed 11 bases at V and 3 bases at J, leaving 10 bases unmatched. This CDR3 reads CAHWGGNGYEQYF. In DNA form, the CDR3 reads TGCGCCCATTGGGGAGGGAACGGCTACGAGCAGTACTTC.

The CDR3: CASSLSRQGGYEQYF. The CDR3 nucleotides read TGTGCCAGCTCCCTTTCTAGACAGGGTGGATACGAGCAGTACTTC. The chain links TRBV18 to TRBJ2-5; 7 bases match TRBD1. TRBJ2-7 explains the end of the DNA better; the J call may be wrong. This CDR3 comprises 15 residues. CDR1 is KGHSH, CDR2 LQKENI, per germline.